The source of this T cell receptor beta chain is a study of PD-1 blockade in mismatch repair-deficient tumors. Mismatch repair deficiency was confirmed in all patients, by PCR or immunohistochemistry. Trimming shortened V by 3 bases and J by 6 bases, and 19 bases separated the two germline ends. This CDR3 contains 16 residues. Germline-derived CDR1 and CDR2 are SGDLS and YYNGEE. This table comes from immunoSEQ multiplex PCR, and its TCRdb copy is limited to in-frame clones, with some not included. In the table there are about 110,000 clones, about 83% of which are singletons. The origin of this receptor is an adult with mismatch repair-deficient cancer. This chain joins TRBV9 and TRBJ2-1; D possibly uses TRBD1 or TRBD2 (8 bases each). The material sequenced was peripheral blood, taken roughly 60 weeks after starting pembrolizumab. The CDR3 coding sequence is TGTGCCAGCAGCGCCGGGGGGGGACAGGCGACCAATGAGCAGTTCTTC. This encodes CASSAGGGQATNEQFF. Full variable domain (outside the CDR3, taken from reference TRBV9 and TRBJ2-1): DSGVTQTPKHLITATGQRVTLRCSPRSGDLSVYWYQQSLDQGLQFLIQYYNGEERAKGNILERFSAQQFPDLHSELNLSSLELGDSALYFCASSAGGGQATNEQFFGPGTRLTVL.